A selection of T cell receptor beta chains follows, all from one sample in a study of T-cell memory formation after mild COVID-19. TCRdb independently ran MiXCR on the 5' RACE reads; one entry per CDR3 protein. The sample includes about 430,000 distinct CDR3 sequences, more than 15% of them seen just once. The sequencing input was PBMCs or a T cell subset sorted from them (not recorded which). All receptors come from a man younger than 35 who had mild COVID-19 (a few samples of this study predate the infection). Cell type and time point are not known. Each CDR3 is given with its conserved first and last residue. Fields, in order: V gene, D gene, J gene, clone size, CDR3 protein, CDR3 DNA. The D gene is left open where the match is weak. Size tells how often a clone was seen (once, few, many) or the class of an expanded clone, and some rows leave it out.

v_gene: TRBV9; d_gene: TRBD2; j_gene: TRBJ2-7; abundance: NA; CDR3aa: CASSLGGLAGSHEQYF; CDR3nt: TGTGCCAGCAGCCTGGGAGGGCTAGCGGGGAGCCACGAGCAGTACTTC
v_gene: TRBV11-3; d_gene: TRBD1; j_gene: TRBJ2-3; abundance: few; CDR3aa: CASSPGQGGDDTQYF; CDR3nt: TGTGCCAGCAGCCCGGGACAGGGGGGCGACGATACGCAGTATTTT
v_gene: TRBV9; d_gene: NA; j_gene: TRBJ2-3; abundance: few; CDR3aa: CASSANPASGYTDTQYF; CDR3nt: TGTGCCAGCAGCGCCAACCCGGCCAGCGGGTACACAGATACGCAGTATTTT
v_gene: TRBV12-5; d_gene: TRBD1; j_gene: TRBJ2-7; abundance: NA; CDR3aa: CASGQTWTGLSSYEQYF; CDR3nt: TGTGCTAGTGGTCAGACCTGGACAGGCTTAAGCTCCTACGAGCAGTACTTC
v_gene: TRBV5-1; d_gene: TRBD2; j_gene: TRBJ2-5; abundance: few; CDR3aa: CASSPSGVRETQYF; CDR3nt: TGCGCCAGCAGCCCTAGCGGGGTACGAGAGACCCAGTACTTC
v_gene: TRBV11-2; d_gene: NA; j_gene: TRBJ2-2; abundance: NA; CDR3aa: CASSPVMSWGYAGELFF; CDR3nt: TGTGCCAGCAGCCCGGTTATGAGTTGGGGGTATGCCGGGGAGCTGTTTTTT
v_gene: TRBV7-9; d_gene: TRBD2; j_gene: TRBJ2-2; abundance: NA; CDR3aa: CASWGGLAGPANTGELFF; CDR3nt: TGTGCCAGCTGGGGGGGACTAGCGGGACCTGCGAACACCGGGGAGCTGTTTTTT
v_gene: TRBV5-1; d_gene: TRBD1; j_gene: TRBJ1-6; abundance: NA; CDR3aa: CASSLATQGAYSPLHF; CDR3nt: TGCGCCAGCAGCTTGGCGACACAGGGGGCATATTCACCCCTCCACTTT
v_gene: TRBV12-3/TRBV12-4; d_gene: NA; j_gene: TRBJ1-5; abundance: NA; CDR3aa: CASSFGGANQPQHF; CDR3nt: TGTGCCAGCAGTTTTGGGGGGGCGAATCAGCCCCAGCATTTT
v_gene: TRBV12-3/TRBV12-4; d_gene: TRBD1; j_gene: TRBJ2-5; abundance: few; CDR3aa: CASSPGQEGTQYF; CDR3nt: TGTGCCAGCAGTCCTGGACAGGAAGGGACCCAGTACTTC
v_gene: TRBV4-2; d_gene: NA; j_gene: TRBJ1-1; abundance: few; CDR3aa: CASSQDKTMNTEAFF; CDR3nt: TGTGCCAGCAGCCAAGATAAGACCATGAACACTGAAGCTTTCTTT
v_gene: TRBV28; d_gene: NA; j_gene: TRBJ1-2; abundance: NA; CDR3aa: CASSLGGAIGYTF; CDR3nt: TGTGCCAGCAGTTTGGGGGGGGCTATTGGCTACACCTTC
v_gene: TRBV5-1; d_gene: NA; j_gene: TRBJ2-1; abundance: few; CDR3aa: CASSLTLAGNEQFF; CDR3nt: TGCGCCAGCAGCTTAACACTAGCTGGCAATGAGCAGTTCTTC
v_gene: TRBV18; d_gene: TRBD2; j_gene: TRBJ2-7; abundance: few; CDR3aa: CASSLGLAREYEQYF; CDR3nt: TGTGCCAGCTCACTGGGACTAGCGAGGGAATACGAGCAGTACTTC
v_gene: TRBV29-1; d_gene: NA; j_gene: TRBJ2-5; abundance: NA; CDR3aa: CIAARGLQETQYF; CDR3nt: TGCATCGCCGCCCGTGGGCTCCAAGAGACCCAGTACTTC
v_gene: TRBV20-1; d_gene: NA; j_gene: TRBJ2-1; abundance: NA; CDR3aa: CSTATPGQQTGTLYNEQFF; CDR3nt: TGCAGTACAGCCACCCCGGGACAGCAGACCGGGACTCTCTACAATGAGCAGTTCTTC
v_gene: TRBV27; d_gene: NA; j_gene: TRBJ1-1; abundance: few; CDR3aa: CASRTIGNTEAFF; CDR3nt: TGTGCCAGCAGGACAATAGGGAACACTGAAGCTTTCTTT
v_gene: TRBV7-2; d_gene: NA; j_gene: TRBJ1-4; abundance: NA; CDR3aa: CAPTVLKLFF; CDR3nt: TGTGCCCCGACAGTGCTGAAACTGTTTTTT
v_gene: TRBV7-2; d_gene: NA; j_gene: TRBJ1-4; abundance: NA; CDR3aa: CASSAGPAREKLFF; CDR3nt: TGTGCCAGCAGCGCGGGACCAGCACGAGAAAAACTGTTTTTT
v_gene: TRBV7-9; d_gene: NA; j_gene: TRBJ1-2; abundance: few; CDR3aa: CASSLSVVFDIGYTF; CDR3nt: TGTGCCAGCAGCTTATCCGTGGTATTTGATATTGGCTACACCTTC
v_gene: TRBV29-1; d_gene: NA; j_gene: TRBJ1-4; abundance: few; CDR3aa: CSVVIVEKLFF; CDR3nt: TGCAGCGTTGTGATAGTGGAAAAACTGTTTTTT
v_gene: TRBV4-3; d_gene: TRBD2; j_gene: TRBJ2-1; abundance: few; CDR3aa: CASSQVISGGTEQFF; CDR3nt: TGCGCCAGCAGCCAAGTGATTAGCGGGGGTACTGAGCAGTTCTTC
v_gene: TRBV19; d_gene: NA; j_gene: TRBJ1-5; abundance: NA; CDR3aa: CASSIDGKLFNQPQHF; CDR3nt: TGTGCCAGTAGTATAGACGGGAAACTATTCAATCAGCCCCAGCATTTT
v_gene: TRBV4-1; d_gene: NA; j_gene: TRBJ1-1; abundance: NA; CDR3aa: CASSQGYAGRNEAFF; CDR3nt: TGCGCCAGCAGCCAAGGCTATGCAGGGCGGAACGAAGCTTTCTTT
v_gene: TRBV20-1; d_gene: NA; j_gene: TRBJ2-3; abundance: NA; CDR3aa: CSAEGDSGRTDTQYF; CDR3nt: TGCAGTGCAGAGGGAGATAGCGGACGCACAGATACGCAGTATTTT
v_gene: TRBV5-1; d_gene: NA; j_gene: TRBJ2-4; abundance: many; CDR3aa: CASSLSPEGGNIQYF; CDR3nt: TGCGCCAGCAGCTTGAGCCCCGAGGGGGGGAACATTCAGTACTTC
v_gene: TRBV7-2; d_gene: NA; j_gene: TRBJ1-4; abundance: many; CDR3aa: CASSPQPANEKLFF; CDR3nt: TGTGCCAGCAGCCCACAGCCGGCTAATGAAAAACTGTTTTTT
v_gene: TRBV5-1; d_gene: NA; j_gene: TRBJ2-7; abundance: NA; CDR3aa: CASSSRDPSYEQYF; CDR3nt: TGCGCCAGCAGCTCTCGGGACCCCTCCTACGAGCAGTACTTC
v_gene: TRBV12-3/TRBV12-4; d_gene: TRBD1; j_gene: TRBJ2-5; abundance: few; CDR3aa: CASSLSGTGSQETQYF; CDR3nt: TGTGCCAGCAGCTTATCCGGGACAGGTTCTCAAGAGACCCAGTACTTC
v_gene: TRBV5-4; d_gene: NA; j_gene: TRBJ2-7; abundance: few; CDR3aa: CASSHGDGRYEQYF; CDR3nt: TGTGCCAGCAGCCACGGGGACGGCCGCTACGAGCAGTACTTC
v_gene: TRBV9; d_gene: NA; j_gene: TRBJ1-6; abundance: NA; CDR3aa: CASSVAGGGSPLHF; CDR3nt: TGTGCCAGCAGCGTAGCTGGAGGGGGTTCACCCCTCCACTTT
v_gene: TRBV7-9; d_gene: NA; j_gene: TRBJ2-1; abundance: NA; CDR3aa: CASSSAGTTYNEQFF; CDR3nt: TGTGCCAGCAGCTCCGCCGGGACCACCTACAATGAGCAGTTCTTC
v_gene: TRBV5-6; d_gene: NA; j_gene: TRBJ2-5; abundance: few; CDR3aa: CASSLGRGSGQETQYF; CDR3nt: TGTGCCAGCAGCCTTGGGAGAGGGAGTGGCCAAGAGACCCAGTACTTC
v_gene: TRBV7-9; d_gene: NA; j_gene: TRBJ2-2; abundance: few; CDR3aa: CASSSANELRRTGGELFF; CDR3nt: TGTGCCAGCAGCTCCGCGAATGAATTAAGACGGACTGGCGGGGAGCTGTTTTTT
v_gene: TRBV5-1; d_gene: NA; j_gene: TRBJ2-5; abundance: few; CDR3aa: CASSLAVGAGQETQYF; CDR3nt: TGCGCCAGCAGCTTGGCCGTGGGGGCGGGCCAAGAGACCCAGTACTTC
v_gene: TRBV27; d_gene: NA; j_gene: TRBJ2-4; abundance: NA; CDR3aa: CASSFGGASRQYF; CDR3nt: TGTGCCAGCAGTTTTGGCGGGGCCAGCCGACAGTACTTC